These T cell receptor beta chains were read from a single sample in a study of regulatory T cells in long-lasting Graves disease. One entry per CDR3 protein results from TCRdb running MiXCR on the multiplex PCR reads. This sample has around 510,000 distinct CDR3 sequences, with around 21% found just once. Sequences were derived from peripheral blood mononuclear cells (PBMCs), sampled when the disease was refractory, from a patient treated with antithyroid drugs. The source of these receptors is a female donor with Graves disease. CDR3s include the opening cysteine and the closing phenylalanine or tryptophan. The order of the fields is V gene, clone size, D gene, J gene, CDR3 protein, CDR3 DNA. A D gene is named only where the DNA matches it firmly. Expanded clones get a size class; other rows say once, few or many, or leave the size out.

TRBV10-3	many	TRBD1	TRBJ1-5	CATRDSSNQPQHF	TGTGCCACCCGGGACAGTTCGAATCAGCCCCAGCATTTT
TRBV25-1	few	TRBD1	TRBJ2-7	CASSATGALLSYEQYF	TGTGCCAGCAGTGCTACAGGGGCACTCCTGTCCTACGAGCAGTACTTC
TRBV7-2	few	NA	TRBJ1-1	CASSPVARNTEAFF	TGTGCCAGCAGCCCTGTCGCAAGGAACACTGAAGCTTTCTTT
TRBV5-6	few	TRBD1	TRBJ2-7	CASATPGQGLYEQYF	TGTGCCAGCGCAACACCGGGACAGGGGCTCTACGAGCAGTACTTC
TRBV6-1	many	NA	TRBJ1-1	CASSRESRTEAFF	TGTGCCAGCTCGAGGGAGTCGAGGACTGAAGCTTTCTTT
TRBV28	few	NA	TRBJ2-1	CASSFTNEQFF	TGTGCCAGCAGTTTTACGAATGAGCAGTTCTTC
TRBV2	many	NA	TRBJ2-7	CASRGLLKDEQYF	TGTGCCAGCAGAGGACTCTTGAAAGACGAGCAGTACTTC
TRBV7-9	many	NA	TRBJ2-7	CASSPPGPKEYEQYF	TGTGCCAGCAGCCCCCCCGGGCCCAAGGAATACGAGCAGTACTTC
TRBV10-3	many	TRBD1	TRBJ1-2	CAISESRDRGIYGYTF	TGTGCCATCAGTGAGTCGAGGGACAGGGGAATCTATGGCTACACCTTC
TRBV6-1	NA	NA	TRBJ2-7	CASSEGTLYEQYF	TGTGCCAGCAGTGAAGGGACTTTATACGAGCAGTACTTC
TRBV6-1	few	NA	TRBJ2-7	CASSNRDTSYEQYF	TGTGCCAGCAGTAACCGGGACACCTCCTACGAGCAGTACTTC
TRBV29-1	few	TRBD1	TRBJ2-2	CSVDLTGGYAGELFF	TGCAGCGTTGACCTAACAGGGGGCTACGCCGGGGAGCTGTTTTTT
TRBV5-1	NA	NA	TRBJ2-2	CASSYYPTLGLGDGELFF	TGCGCCAGCAGCTACTACCCTACCTTGGGGTTGGGAGACGGGGAGCTGTTTTTT
TRBV27	many	TRBD1	TRBJ1-1	CASGLTGGKTEAFF	TGTGCCAGCGGACTGACAGGGGGCAAGACTGAAGCTTTCTTT
TRBV20-1	NA	NA	TRBJ1-2	CSASLGSVGYGYTF	TGCAGTGCTAGCCTGGGGAGTGTAGGCTATGGCTACACCTTC
TRBV6-1	many	TRBD1	TRBJ1-2	CASSPDRGLLRGYTF	TGTGCCAGCAGCCCAGACAGGGGGCTACTACGTGGCTACACCTTC
TRBV11-2	many	NA	TRBJ2-6	CASSLDSSISGANVLTF	TGTGCCAGCAGCTTGGACAGTTCAATCTCTGGGGCCAACGTCCTGACTTTC
TRBV5-4	NA	NA	TRBJ2-7	CASSLEDLYEQYF	TGTGCCAGCAGCTTGGAAGACCTCTACGAGCAGTACTTC
TRBV2	many	NA	TRBJ1-6	CASNFGRPQDSPLHF	TGTGCCAGCAATTTTGGGAGACCCCAAGATTCACCCCTCCACTTT
TRBV6-1	NA	TRBD1	TRBJ2-2	CASNRQGRSGELFF	TGTGCCAGCAATAGACAGGGGAGGAGCGGGGAGCTGTTTTTT
TRBV27	many	TRBD1	TRBJ2-7	CASSPDRNSYEQYF	TGTGCCAGCAGTCCGGACAGGAACTCCTACGAGCAGTACTTC
TRBV20-1	many	NA	TRBJ2-5	CSARDIGQRQETQYF	TGCAGTGCTAGAGATATAGGGCAGAGACAAGAGACCCAGTACTTC
TRBV28	many	NA	TRBJ1-1	CASGIQNTEAFF	TGTGCCAGCGGGATTCAAAACACTGAAGCTTTCTTT
TRBV7-3	NA	NA	TRBJ1-3	CASSSLMGGPPWFGNTIYF	TGTGCCAGCAGCTCCCTTATGGGGGGACCACCTTGGTTTGGAAACACCATATATTTT
TRBV20-1	few	NA	TRBJ1-5	CSARERGYSNQPQHF	TGCAGTGCTAGAGAACGGGGGTATAGCAATCAGCCCCAGCATTTT